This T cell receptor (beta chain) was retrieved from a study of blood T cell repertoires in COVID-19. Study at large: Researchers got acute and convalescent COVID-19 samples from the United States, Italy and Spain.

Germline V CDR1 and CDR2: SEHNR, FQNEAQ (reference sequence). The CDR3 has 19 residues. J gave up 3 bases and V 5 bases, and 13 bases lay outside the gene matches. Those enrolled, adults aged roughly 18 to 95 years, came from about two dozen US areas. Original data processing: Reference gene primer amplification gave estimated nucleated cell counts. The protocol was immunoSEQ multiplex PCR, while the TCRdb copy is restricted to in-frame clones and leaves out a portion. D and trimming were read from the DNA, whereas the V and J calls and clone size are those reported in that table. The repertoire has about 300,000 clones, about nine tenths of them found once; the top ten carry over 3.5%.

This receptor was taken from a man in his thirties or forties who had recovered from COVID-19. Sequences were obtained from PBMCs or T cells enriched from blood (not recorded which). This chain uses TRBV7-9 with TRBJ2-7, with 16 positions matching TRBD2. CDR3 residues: CASSPTVGLAGGRFYEQYF. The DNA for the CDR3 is TGTGCCAGCAGCCCCACTGTGGGACTAGCGGGGGGGCGATTCTACGAGCAGTACTTC.